The present entry profiles one T cell receptor (beta chain) with its context. The data were taken from a study of blood T cell repertoires in COVID-19. At the level of the study: Donors in the United States, Italy and Spain gave samples during acute or convalescent COVID-19. T cells, B-cell-depleted T cells, or PBMCs supplied cDNA or gDNA.

Only in-frame clones appear in the TCRdb table, and some are missing; sequencing was by immunoSEQ multiplex PCR. The sample holds fewer than 300,000 clones; approximately 89% are singletons and the top ten take around a tenth. The CDR3 covers 12 residues. The chain combines TRBV21-1 with TRBJ2-5; the table's D call, TRBD2, has no DNA check behind it. TRBV21-1 is termed a pseudogene. The clonotype originates from a man aged 35 to 55 who had recovered from COVID-19. The sequenced sample was peripheral blood. The CDR3, as DNA: TGTGCCATCAAAACCGCGAGGGAGACCCAGTACTTC. Amino acid sequence: CAIKTARETQYF.